A selection of T cell receptor beta chains follows, all from one sample in a study of blood T cell repertoires in COVID-19. Generated by immunoSEQ multiplex PCR, the TCRdb table keeps only in-frame clones and is missing some. Here the sample spans 110,000 or so clones, 70% to 90% being singletons. Sequencing input: peripheral blood. Receptors originate from a human donor in a cohort sampled during active COVID-19. CDR3s include the opening cysteine and the closing phenylalanine or tryptophan. D genes are given only for firm matches.

V: TRBV5-6; D: TRBD1; J: TRBJ2-3; DNA: TGTGCCAGCAGCTGGGGGACAGGGGGAGACACAGATACGCAGTATTTT; CDR3: CASSWGTGGDTDTQYF
V: TRBV15; D: TRBD1; J: TRBJ1-2; DNA: TGTGCCACCAGCCCCGACAGGGTGGGAGGCTACACCTTC; CDR3: CATSPDRVGGYTF
V: TRBV7-2; D: TRBD2; J: TRBJ2-1; DNA: TGTGCCAGCAGCTTAACGGGAGGAGGGACTAGCGGGTTTAGGGAGCAGTTCTTC; CDR3: CASSLTGGGTSGFREQFF
V: TRBV15; D: .; J: TRBJ1-1; DNA: TGTGCCACCAGCAGAGTTGCGGGGAACACTGAAGCTTTCTTT; CDR3: CATSRVAGNTEAFF
V: TRBV25-1; D: TRBD1; J: TRBJ2-5; DNA: TGTGCCAGCAGTGATCCCACAGGGGCCCCTGAGACCCAGTACTTC; CDR3: CASSDPTGAPETQYF
V: TRBV20-1; D: TRBD2; J: TRBJ2-1; DNA: TGCAGTGGGACTAGCTACAATGAGCAGTTCTTC; CDR3: CSGTSYNEQFF
V: TRBV6-6; D: .; J: TRBJ1-5; DNA: TGTGCCAGCAGTTACTCGCTTCTCGAGGGCAATCAGCCCCAGCATTTT; CDR3: CASSYSLLEGNQPQHF
V: TRBV4-2; D: TRBD1; J: TRBJ2-7; DNA: TGTGCCAGCAGCCGTTCCCGACAGGGAGCCTACGAGCAGTACTTC; CDR3: CASSRSRQGAYEQYF
V: TRBV10-3; D: TRBD1; J: TRBJ2-3; DNA: TGTGCCATCAGTGAGTCGTTCGGAACAGGGGTTACCGATACGCAGTATTTT; CDR3: CAISESFGTGVTDTQYF
V: TRBV5-1; D: .; J: TRBJ1-1; DNA: TGCGCCAGCAGAGAGTACACTGAAGCTTTCTTT; CDR3: CASREYTEAFF
V: TRBV4-2; D: .; J: TRBJ2-3; DNA: TGTGCCAGCAGCCAAGATACTAAAAATACGCAGTATTTT; CDR3: CASSQDTKNTQYF
V: TRBV19; D: TRBD1; J: TRBJ1-1; DNA: TGTGCCAGTAGTACGACAGGGGGGAACACTGAAGCTTTCTTT; CDR3: CASSTTGGNTEAFF
V: TRBV9; D: TRBD2; J: TRBJ2-6; DNA: TGTGCCAGCAGCCCGGGACTAGCGGGGGCTTCTGGGGCCAACGTCCTGACTTTC; CDR3: CASSPGLAGASGANVLTF
V: TRBV18; D: .; J: TRBJ2-1; DNA: TGTGCCAGCTCACCACGACGGGAATTTGCCTACAATGAGCAGTTCTTC; CDR3: CASSPRREFAYNEQFF
V: TRBV15; D: .; J: TRBJ1-5; DNA: TGTGCCACCAGCAGAGATTTAGGGGTCGATCAGCCCCAGCATTTT; CDR3: CATSRDLGVDQPQHF
V: TRBV7-2; D: TRBD1; J: TRBJ2-3; DNA: TGTGCCAGCAGCAAGAGGACAGGGGGCACAGATACGCAGTATTTT; CDR3: CASSKRTGGTDTQYF
V: TRBV27; D: .; J: TRBJ1-2; DNA: TGTGCCAGCAGCTTCACTCGATTCTCAGGCTATGGCTACACCTTC; CDR3: CASSFTRFSGYGYTF